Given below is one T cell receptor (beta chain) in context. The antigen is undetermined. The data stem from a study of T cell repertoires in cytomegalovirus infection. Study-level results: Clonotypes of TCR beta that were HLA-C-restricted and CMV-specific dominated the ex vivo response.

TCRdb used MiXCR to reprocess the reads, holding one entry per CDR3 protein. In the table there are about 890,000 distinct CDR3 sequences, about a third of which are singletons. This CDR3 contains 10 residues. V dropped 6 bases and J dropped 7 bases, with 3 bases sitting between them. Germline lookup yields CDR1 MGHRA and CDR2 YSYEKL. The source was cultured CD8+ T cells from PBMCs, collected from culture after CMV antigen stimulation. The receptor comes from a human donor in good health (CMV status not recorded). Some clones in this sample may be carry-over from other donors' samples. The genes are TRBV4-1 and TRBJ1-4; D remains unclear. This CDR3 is CASRREKLFF. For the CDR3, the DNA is TGCGCCAGCAGGCGTGAAAAACTGTTTTTT.